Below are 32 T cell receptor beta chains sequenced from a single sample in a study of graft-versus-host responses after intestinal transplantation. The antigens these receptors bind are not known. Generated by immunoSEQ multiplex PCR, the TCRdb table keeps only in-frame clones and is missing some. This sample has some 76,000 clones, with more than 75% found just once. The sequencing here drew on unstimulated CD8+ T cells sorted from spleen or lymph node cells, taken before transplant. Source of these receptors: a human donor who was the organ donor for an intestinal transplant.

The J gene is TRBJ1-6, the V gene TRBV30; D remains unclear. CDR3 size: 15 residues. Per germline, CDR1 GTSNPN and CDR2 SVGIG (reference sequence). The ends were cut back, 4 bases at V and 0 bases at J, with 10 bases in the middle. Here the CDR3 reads CAWKTSRSYNSPLHF. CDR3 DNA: TGTGCCTGGAAGACCAGCCGCTCCTATAATTCACCCCTCCACTTT. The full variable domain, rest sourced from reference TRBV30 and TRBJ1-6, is SQTIHQWPATLVQPVGSPLSLECTVEGTSNPNLYWYRQAAGRGLQLLFYSVGIGQISSEVPQNLSASRPQDRQFILSSKKLLLSDSGFYLCAWKTSRSYNSPLHFGNGTRLTVT.

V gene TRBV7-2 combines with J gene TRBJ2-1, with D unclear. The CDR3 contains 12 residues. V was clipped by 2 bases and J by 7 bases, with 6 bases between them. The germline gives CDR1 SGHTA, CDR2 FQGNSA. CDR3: CASSLLRNEQFF. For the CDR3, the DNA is TGTGCCAGCAGCTTACTGAGGAATGAGCAGTTCTTC.

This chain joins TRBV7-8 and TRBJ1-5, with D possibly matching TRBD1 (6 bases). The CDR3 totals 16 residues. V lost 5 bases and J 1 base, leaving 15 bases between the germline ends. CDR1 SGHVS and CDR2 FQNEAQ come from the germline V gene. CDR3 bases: TGTGCCAGCAGCCCCTGGGGGGGGGCAAGCAATCAGCCCCAGCATTTT. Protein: CASSPWGGASNQPQHF. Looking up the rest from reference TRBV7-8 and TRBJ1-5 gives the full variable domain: GAGVSQSPRYKVAKRGQDVALRCDPISGHVSLFWYQQALGQGPEFLTYFQNEAQLDKSGLPSDRFFAERPEGSVSTLKIQRTQQEDSAVYLCASSPWGGASNQPQHFGDGTRLSIL.

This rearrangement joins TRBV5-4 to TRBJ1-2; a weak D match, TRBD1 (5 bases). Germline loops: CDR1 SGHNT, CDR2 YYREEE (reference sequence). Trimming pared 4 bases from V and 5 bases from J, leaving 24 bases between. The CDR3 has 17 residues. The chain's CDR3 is CASSPTSGGGASYGYTF. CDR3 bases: TGTGCCAGCAGCCCGACGTCGGGGGGAGGGGCGAGTTATGGCTACACCTTC.

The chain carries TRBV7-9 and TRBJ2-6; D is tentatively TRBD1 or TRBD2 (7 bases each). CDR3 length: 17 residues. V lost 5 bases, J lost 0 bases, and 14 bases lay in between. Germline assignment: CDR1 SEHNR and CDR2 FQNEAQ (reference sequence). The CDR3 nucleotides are TGTGCCAGCAGCGGGGGGGACAGTGCCTCTGGGGCCAACGTCCTGACTTTC. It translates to CASSGGDSASGANVLTF. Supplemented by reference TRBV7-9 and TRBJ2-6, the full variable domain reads DTGVSQNPRHKITKRGQNVTFRCDPISEHNRLYWYRQTLGQGPEFLTYFQNEAQLEKSRLLSDRFSAERPKGSFSTLEIQRTEQGDSAMYLCASSGGDSASGANVLTFGAGSRLTVL.

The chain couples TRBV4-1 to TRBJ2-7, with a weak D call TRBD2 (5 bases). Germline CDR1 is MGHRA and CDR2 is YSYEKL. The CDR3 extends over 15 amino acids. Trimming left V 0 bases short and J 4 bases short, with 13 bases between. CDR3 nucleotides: TGCGCCAGCAGCCAAGAGGTTGCGGGTCGGTACGAGCAGTACTTC. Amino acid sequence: CASSQEVAGRYEQYF.

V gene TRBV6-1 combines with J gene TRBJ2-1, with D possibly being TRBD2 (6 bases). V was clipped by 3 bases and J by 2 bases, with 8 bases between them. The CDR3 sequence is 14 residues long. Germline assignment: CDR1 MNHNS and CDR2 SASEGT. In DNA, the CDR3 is TGTGCCAGCAGTGAGGCGGGGACCTACAATGAGCAGTTCTTC. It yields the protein CASSEAGTYNEQFF.

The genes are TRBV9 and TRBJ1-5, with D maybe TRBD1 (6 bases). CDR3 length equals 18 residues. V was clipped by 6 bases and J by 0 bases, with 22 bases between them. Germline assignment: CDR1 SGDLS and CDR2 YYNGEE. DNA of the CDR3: TGTGCCAGCACGATTCAGGGGTGCGTTTCGACTAGCAATCAGCCCCAGCATTTT. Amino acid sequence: CASTIQGCVSTSNQPQHF.

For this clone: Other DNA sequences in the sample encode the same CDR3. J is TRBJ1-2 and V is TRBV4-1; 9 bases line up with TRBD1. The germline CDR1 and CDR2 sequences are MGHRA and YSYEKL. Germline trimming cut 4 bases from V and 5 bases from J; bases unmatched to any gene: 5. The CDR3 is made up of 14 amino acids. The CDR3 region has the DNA TGCGCCAGCAGCCCCGAGGACAGGGGATATGGCTACACCTTC. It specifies CASSPEDRGYGYTF.

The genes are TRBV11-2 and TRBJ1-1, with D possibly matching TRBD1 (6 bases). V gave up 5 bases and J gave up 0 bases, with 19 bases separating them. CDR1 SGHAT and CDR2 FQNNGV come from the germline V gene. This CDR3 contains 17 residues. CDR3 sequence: CASSARRGASLNTEAFF. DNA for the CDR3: TGTGCCAGCAGCGCACGTAGGGGGGCTTCCCTGAACACTGAAGCTTTCTTT.

CDR3 protein: CASSVSRVREQYF. CDR3 nucleotides: TGCGCCAGCAGTGTTAGCAGGGTTCGAGAGCAGTACTTC. V is TRBV10-2 and J is TRBJ2-7; perhaps TRBD1 as D (5 bases). Germline V gene lookup returns CDR1 WSHSY and CDR2 SAAADI. Trimming took off 4 bases at V and 7 bases at J, with 14 bases between the two ends. CDR3 length: 13 residues.

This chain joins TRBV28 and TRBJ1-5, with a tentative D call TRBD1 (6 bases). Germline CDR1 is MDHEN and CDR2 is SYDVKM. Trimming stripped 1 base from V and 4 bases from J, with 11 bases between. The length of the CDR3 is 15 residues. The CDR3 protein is CASSLLFQGNQPQHF. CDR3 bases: TGTGCCAGCAGTTTATTATTCCAGGGGAATCAGCCCCAGCATTTT.

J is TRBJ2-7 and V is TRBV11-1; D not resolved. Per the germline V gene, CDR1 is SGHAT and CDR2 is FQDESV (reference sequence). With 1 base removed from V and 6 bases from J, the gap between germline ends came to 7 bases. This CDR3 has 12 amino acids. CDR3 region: CASSLVGLEQYF. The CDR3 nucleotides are TGTGCCAGCAGCTTAGTCGGGCTCGAGCAGTACTTC. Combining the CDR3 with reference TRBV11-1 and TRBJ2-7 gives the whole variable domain EAEVAQSPRYKITEKSQAVAFWCDPISGHATLYWYRQILGQGPELLVQFQDESVVDDSQLPKDRFSAERLKGVDSTLKIQPAELGDSAMYLCASSLVGLEQYFGPGTRLTVT.

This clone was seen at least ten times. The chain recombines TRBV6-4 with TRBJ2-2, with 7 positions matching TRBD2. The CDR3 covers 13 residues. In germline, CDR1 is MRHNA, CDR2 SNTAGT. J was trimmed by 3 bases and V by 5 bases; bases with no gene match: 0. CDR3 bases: TGTGCCAGCAGTCTAGCGGACACCGGGGAGCTGTTTTTT. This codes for CASSLADTGELFF.

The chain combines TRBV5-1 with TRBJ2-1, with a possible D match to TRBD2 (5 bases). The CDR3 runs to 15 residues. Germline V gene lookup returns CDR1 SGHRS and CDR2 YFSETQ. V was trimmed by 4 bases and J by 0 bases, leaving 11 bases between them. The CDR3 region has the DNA TGCGCCAGCAGCCTGGTAGGGAGCTCCTACAATGAGCAGTTCTTC. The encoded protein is CASSLVGSSYNEQFF.

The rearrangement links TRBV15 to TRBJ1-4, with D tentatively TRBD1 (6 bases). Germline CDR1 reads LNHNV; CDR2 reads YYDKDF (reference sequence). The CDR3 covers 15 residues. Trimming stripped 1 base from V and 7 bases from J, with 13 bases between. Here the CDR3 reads CATSRARGGGEKLFF. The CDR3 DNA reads TGTGCCACCAGCAGAGCCAGGGGCGGAGGTGAAAAACTGTTTTTT.

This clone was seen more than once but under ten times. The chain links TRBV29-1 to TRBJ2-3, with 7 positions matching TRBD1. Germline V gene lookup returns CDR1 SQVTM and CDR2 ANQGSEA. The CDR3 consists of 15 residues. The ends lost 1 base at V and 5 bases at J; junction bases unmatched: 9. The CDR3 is CSVEGGTGVLDTQYF. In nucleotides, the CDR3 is TGCAGCGTTGAAGGAGGAACAGGGGTTTTAGATACGCAGTATTTT.

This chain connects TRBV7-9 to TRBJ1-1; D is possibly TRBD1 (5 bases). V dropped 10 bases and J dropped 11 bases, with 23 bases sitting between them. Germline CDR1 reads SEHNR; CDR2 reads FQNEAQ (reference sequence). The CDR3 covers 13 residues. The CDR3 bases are TGTGCCACCTTAGGGGATAGTCGAATTCAGGCTTTCTTT. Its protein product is CATLGDSRIQAFF.

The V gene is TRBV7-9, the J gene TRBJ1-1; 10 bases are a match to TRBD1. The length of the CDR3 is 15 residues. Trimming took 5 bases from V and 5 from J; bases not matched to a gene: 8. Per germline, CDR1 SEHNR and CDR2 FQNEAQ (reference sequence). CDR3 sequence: CASSGLPGQGTEAFF. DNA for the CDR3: TGTGCCAGCAGCGGACTCCCGGGACAGGGGACTGAAGCTTTCTTT. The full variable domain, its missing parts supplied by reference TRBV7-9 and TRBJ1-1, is DTGVSQNPRHKITKRGQNVTFRCDPISEHNRLYWYRQTLGQGPEFLTYFQNEAQLEKSRLLSDRFSAERPKGSFSTLEIQRTEQGDSAMYLCASSGLPGQGTEAFFGQGTRLTVV.

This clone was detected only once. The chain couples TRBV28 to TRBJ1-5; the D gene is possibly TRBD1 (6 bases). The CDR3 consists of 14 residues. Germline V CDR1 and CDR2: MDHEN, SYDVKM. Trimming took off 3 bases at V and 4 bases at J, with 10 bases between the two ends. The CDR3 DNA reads TGTGCCAGCAGTTTGACAGGAATAAATCAGCCCCAGCATTTT. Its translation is CASSLTGINQPQHF.

CDR3 loop: CASSVVPLGGGSTDTQYF. The DNA of the CDR3 is TGTGCCAGCAGCGTCGTCCCTTTAGGGGGGGGTAGCACAGATACGCAGTATTTT. V gene TRBV9 combines with J gene TRBJ2-3; the D gene is possibly TRBD2 (7 bases). The V end was cut by 2 bases, the J end by 0 bases, with 19 bases between. This CDR3 has 18 residues. Germline V CDR1 and CDR2: SGDLS, YYNGEE.

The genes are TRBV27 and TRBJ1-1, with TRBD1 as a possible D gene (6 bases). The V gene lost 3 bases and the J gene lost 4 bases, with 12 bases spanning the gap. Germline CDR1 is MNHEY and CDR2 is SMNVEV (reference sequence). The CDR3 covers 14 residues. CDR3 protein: CASSLRGGVTEAFF. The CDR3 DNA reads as TGTGCCAGCAGTTTGAGAGGGGGGGTCACTGAAGCTTTCTTT.

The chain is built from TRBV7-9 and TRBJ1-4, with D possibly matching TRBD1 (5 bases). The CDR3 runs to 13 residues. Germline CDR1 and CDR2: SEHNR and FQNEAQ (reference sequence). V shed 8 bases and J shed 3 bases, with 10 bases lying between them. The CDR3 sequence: CASDEGPNEKLFF. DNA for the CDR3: TGTGCCAGCGACGAGGGACCTAATGAAAAACTGTTTTTT.

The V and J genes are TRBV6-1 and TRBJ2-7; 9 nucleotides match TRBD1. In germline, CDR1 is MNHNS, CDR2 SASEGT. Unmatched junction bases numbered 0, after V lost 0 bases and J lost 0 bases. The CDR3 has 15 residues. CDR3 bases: TGTGCCAGCAGTGAAGCGACAGGGGGCTCCTACGAGCAGTACTTC. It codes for CASSEATGGSYEQYF.

The CDR3: CATIGQGTTDTQYF. The CDR3 DNA reads as TGTGCCACCATCGGACAGGGCACCACAGATACGCAGTATTTT. This chain uses TRBV28 with TRBJ2-3, with TRBD1 matching 8 bases. CDR3 length: 14 residues. Germline CDR1 reads MDHEN; CDR2 reads SYDVKM. V lost 10 bases, J lost 2 bases, and 8 bases stayed unmatched.

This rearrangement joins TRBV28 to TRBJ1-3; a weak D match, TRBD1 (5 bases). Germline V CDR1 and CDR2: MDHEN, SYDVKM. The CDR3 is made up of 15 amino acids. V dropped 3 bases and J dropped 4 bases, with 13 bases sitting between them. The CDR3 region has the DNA TGTGCCAGCAGTTTTTATGGGGGGTTGGGAAACACCATATATTTT. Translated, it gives CASSFYGGLGNTIYF.

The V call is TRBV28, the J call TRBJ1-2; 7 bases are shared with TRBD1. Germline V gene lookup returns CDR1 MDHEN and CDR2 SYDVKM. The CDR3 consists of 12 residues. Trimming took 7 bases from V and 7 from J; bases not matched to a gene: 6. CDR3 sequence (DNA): TGTGCCAGCACGGAGGGGGCCAGTGGCTACACCTTC. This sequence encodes CASTEGASGYTF.

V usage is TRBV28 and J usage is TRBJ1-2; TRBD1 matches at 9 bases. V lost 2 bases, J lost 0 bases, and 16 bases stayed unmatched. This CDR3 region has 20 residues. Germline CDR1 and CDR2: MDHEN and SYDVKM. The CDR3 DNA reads TGTGCCAGCAGTTTAATTCGCTTCCGGGACAGGGATTCAGCTAACTATGGCTACACCTTC. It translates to CASSLIRFRDRDSANYGYTF.

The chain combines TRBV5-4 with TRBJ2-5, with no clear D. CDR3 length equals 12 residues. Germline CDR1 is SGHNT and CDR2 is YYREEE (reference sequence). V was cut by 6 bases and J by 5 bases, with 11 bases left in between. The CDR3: CASTGVGETQYF. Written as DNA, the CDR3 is TGTGCCAGCACAGGCGTGGGGGAGACCCAGTACTTC.

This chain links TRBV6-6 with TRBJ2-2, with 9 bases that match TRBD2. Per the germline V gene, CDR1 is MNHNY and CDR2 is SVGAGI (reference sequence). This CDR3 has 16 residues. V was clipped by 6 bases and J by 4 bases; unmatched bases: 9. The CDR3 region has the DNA TGTGCCAGCAGAGAGGAGCGGGGGGTGATCACCGGGGAGCTGTTTTTT. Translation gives CASREERGVITGELFF.

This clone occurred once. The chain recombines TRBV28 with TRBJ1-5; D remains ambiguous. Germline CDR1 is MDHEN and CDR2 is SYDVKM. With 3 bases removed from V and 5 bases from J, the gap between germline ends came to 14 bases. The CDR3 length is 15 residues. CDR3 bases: TGTGCCAGCAGTTTTGAAGGGAATTGGGATCAGCCCCAGCATTTT. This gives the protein CASSFEGNWDQPQHF.

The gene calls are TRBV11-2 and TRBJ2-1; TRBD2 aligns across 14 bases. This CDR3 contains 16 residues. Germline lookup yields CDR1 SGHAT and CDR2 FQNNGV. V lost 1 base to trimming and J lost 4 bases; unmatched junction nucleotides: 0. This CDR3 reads CASSLGTSGGYNEQFF. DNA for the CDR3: TGTGCCAGCAGCTTAGGGACTAGCGGGGGGTACAATGAGCAGTTCTTC.